This TCR beta chain emerged from a study of spatial heterogeneity in lung cancer (dated by TCRdb to the late 2010s). Regarding the complete study: More beta-chain than alpha-chain transcripts were consistently detected, likely reflecting higher beta-chain transcript abundance. The study quantitatively compared TCR alpha and beta repertoires across multiple tumor regions, matched nontumor lung and blood in non-small cell lung cancer. In the raw uncorrected reads, each unique combination of TCR and UMI appeared more than ten times on average. At surgery, over 200 tumor regions, approximately 64 matched nontumor lung samples and 56 PBMC samples were TCR-sequenced for both alpha and beta chains. In tumor regions, TCR transcript counts showed a strong correlation with a T cell transcriptional module score derived from matched bulk RNA-seq. The study linked features of the TCR repertoire to counts of nonsynonymous mutations, which were determined by whole-exome sequencing of tumor tissue. Paper-wide results and their limitations: Additional single-cell paired TCR alpha and beta sequencing was considered necessary to confirm, at a functional level, the hypothesis that regional TCRs recognize regional mutations. The count of ubiquitous expanded TCRs correlated with the count of ubiquitous nonsynonymous mutations, and the count of regional expanded TCRs correlated with the count of regional nonsynonymous mutations. The tumor nonsynonymous mutation count correlated with the number of expanded alpha and beta TCRs within the tumor. TCR-seq coverage of tumor T cells was estimated to be only about 7% for alpha chains and 13% to 15% for beta chains.

Trimming takes 6 bases off V and 6 bases off J; junction bases not matched to a gene: 9. Spanning cysteine to phenylalanine, the CDR3 consists of 14 amino acids. Only CDR3 DNA remains: 42 bases, in frame from the first base. CDR1 and CDR2 are drawn from the germline V gene: SGHRS, YFSETQ. Libraries were prepared through 5' RACE. Sequencer: NextSeq 500. The TCR library protocol attached a unique molecular identifier to each TCR cDNA molecule to allow correction of PCR and sequencing errors. The original methods were these. TCR identification, UMI-based error correction and CDR3 extraction were all carried out with Decombinator tools. Expanded TCRs were defined as those above a frequency of 2 per 1,000, corresponding to the top 1% of the tumor frequency distribution. Expanded tumor TCRs statistically deemed absent (corrected P<0.05) from at least one tumor region were classed as regional, and all other expanded tumor TCRs were classed as ubiquitous. Rényi diversity was computed with the R vegan package after subsampling each repertoire 100 times to 5,000 TCRs. CDR3 similarity networks were constructed using string-kernel similarity of amino acid triplets, with links drawn between CDR3s whose pairwise similarity was above 0.82. TCRdb cleaned the public reads at Q25 with fastp, built clones with MiXCR and kept in-frame beta chains. Every CDR3 protein is listed once, alongside the most common genes and DNA of its rows. The V and J calls and clone size are TCRdb's, not the authors'. This sample comprises around 20,000 distinct CDR3 sequences, more than 6.5% of them detected only once. The ten largest clones take up roughly 24% of the sample.

This clonotype has a count of ten or more. Its antigen has not been determined. No much larger clone is present one base from it, and per-base qualities are unavailable. According to the study, the label for this sample's time point signals: sample taken at primary tumor resection. The donors were 70 or so patients from the lung TRACERx cohort who had early-stage, untreated non-small cell lung cancer. Without any cell sorting, TCR sequencing was performed on whole RNA extracted either from tumor and nontumor lung tissue or from cryopreserved PBMC samples. Only patients for whom sufficient RNA was available from at least two tumor regions were selected for TCR sequencing. Tumor and adjacent nontumor lung specimens were reviewed by a lung pathologist before selection.

The source material was lung tumor tissue, sampled at surgery. The rearranged chain carries TRBV5-1 and TRBJ1-2; 9 central bases correspond to TRBD1. This clonotype originated in a male donor with early-stage non-small cell lung cancer. The DNA reads as follows: TGCGCCAGCACGACATACAGGGGGCTGGATGGCTACACCTTC. It translates to CASTTYRGLDGYTF.